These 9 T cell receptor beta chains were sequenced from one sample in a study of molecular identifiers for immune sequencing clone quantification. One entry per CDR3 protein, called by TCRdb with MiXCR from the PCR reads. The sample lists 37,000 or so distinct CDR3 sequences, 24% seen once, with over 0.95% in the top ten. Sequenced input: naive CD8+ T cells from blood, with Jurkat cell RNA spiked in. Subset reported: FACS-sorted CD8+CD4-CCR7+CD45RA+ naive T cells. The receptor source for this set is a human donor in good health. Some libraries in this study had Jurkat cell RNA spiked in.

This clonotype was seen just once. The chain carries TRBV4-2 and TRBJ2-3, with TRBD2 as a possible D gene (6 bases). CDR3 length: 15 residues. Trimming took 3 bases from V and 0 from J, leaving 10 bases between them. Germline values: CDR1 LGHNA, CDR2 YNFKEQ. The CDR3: CASSHGGFSTDTQYF. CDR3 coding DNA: TGTGCCAGCAGCCATGGAGGGTTTAGCACAGATACGCAGTATTTT.

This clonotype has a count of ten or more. The CDR3 is CAHSSGKTDTQYF. CDR3 coding DNA: TGCGCCCACTCTAGCGGGAAGACAGATACGCAGTATTTT. This chain uses TRBV10-2 with TRBJ2-3; the match to TRBD2 covers 9 bases. Trimming cost V 11 bases and J 3 bases; bases outside gene matches: 6. In germline, CDR1 is WSHSY, CDR2 SAAADI. The CDR3 runs to 13 residues.

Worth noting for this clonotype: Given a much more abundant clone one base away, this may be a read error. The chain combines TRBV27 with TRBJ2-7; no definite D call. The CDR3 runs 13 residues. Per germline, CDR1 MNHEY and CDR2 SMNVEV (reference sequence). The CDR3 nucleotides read TGTGCCAGCAGTGCGCGGACCGGCTACGAGCTGTACTTC. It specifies CASSARTGYELYF.

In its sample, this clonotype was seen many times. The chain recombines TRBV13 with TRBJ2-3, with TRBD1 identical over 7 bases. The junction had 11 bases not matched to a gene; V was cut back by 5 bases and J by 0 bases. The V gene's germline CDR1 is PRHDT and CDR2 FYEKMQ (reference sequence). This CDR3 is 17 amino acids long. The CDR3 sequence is CASSPDGDSPSTDTQYF. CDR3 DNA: TGTGCCAGCAGCCCAGACGGGGACAGTCCTAGCACAGATACGCAGTATTTT.

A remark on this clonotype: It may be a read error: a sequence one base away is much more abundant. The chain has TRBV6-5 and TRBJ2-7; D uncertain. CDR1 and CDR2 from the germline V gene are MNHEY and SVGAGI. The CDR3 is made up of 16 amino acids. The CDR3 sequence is CASSHSRAPAPYEQYF. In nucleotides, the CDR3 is TGTGCCAGCAGTCACTCTCGGGCACCCGCCCCTTACGAGCAGTACTTC.

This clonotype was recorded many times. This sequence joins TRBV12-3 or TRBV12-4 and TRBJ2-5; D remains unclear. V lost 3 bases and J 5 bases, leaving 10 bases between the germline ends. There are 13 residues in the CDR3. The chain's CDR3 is CASSLIDQETQYF. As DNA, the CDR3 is TGTGCCAGCAGTTTGATAGATCAGGAGACCCAGTACTTC.

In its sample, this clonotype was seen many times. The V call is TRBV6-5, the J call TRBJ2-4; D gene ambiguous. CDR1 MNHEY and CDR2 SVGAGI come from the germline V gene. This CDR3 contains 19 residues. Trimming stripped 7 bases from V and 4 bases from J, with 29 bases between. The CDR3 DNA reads TGTGCCAGCATGAGCATTAGTTCTCCAATCAGTGGAAAAAAAAACATTCAGTACTTC. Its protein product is CASMSISSPISGKKNIQYF.

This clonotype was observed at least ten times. Here the CDR3 reads CATTETGYIQYF. In DNA, the CDR3 is TGTGCCACAACAGAAACAGGCTACATTCAGTACTTC. V usage is TRBV6-2 or TRBV6-3 and J usage is TRBJ2-4; possibly TRBD1 for D (5 bases). The CDR3 covers 12 residues. V lost 10 bases and J lost 8, with 15 bases in between. Germline CDR1 reads MNHEY; CDR2 reads SVGEGT.

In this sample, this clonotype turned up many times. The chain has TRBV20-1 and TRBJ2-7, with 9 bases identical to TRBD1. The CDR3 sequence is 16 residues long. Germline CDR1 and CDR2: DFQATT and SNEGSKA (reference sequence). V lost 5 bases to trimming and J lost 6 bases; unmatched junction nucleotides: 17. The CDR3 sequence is CSALSRDRAMVSEQYF. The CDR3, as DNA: TGCAGTGCTCTAAGCCGGGACAGGGCTATGGTCTCCGAGCAGTACTTC.